This T cell receptor beta chain was obtained from a study of blood T cell repertoires in COVID-19. CDR3 size: 13 residues. From germline, CDR1 is MDHEN and CDR2 SYDVKM. Losses at the gene ends were 5 bases for V and 13 bases for J; bases not matched to a gene: 8. The table lists this clone with a few counts. Original data processing: Reference gene primer amplification yielded estimated nucleated cell counts. TCRdb's copy holds only in-frame clones and misses some; the assay was immunoSEQ multiplex PCR. Clonal size and the V and J genes are those of that table, whereas D and trimming came from the DNA. The sample lists roughly 120,000 clones; over 60% were seen once.

This sequence was found in a man between 65 and 85 years old with acute or convalescent COVID-19. V gene TRBV28 combines with J gene TRBJ1-6; 7 bases fit TRBD1. The specimen sequenced was peripheral blood. For the CDR3, the DNA is TGTGCCAGCAGTCCTCGACAGGGCTTCCCCCTCCACTTT. Encoded protein: CASSPRQGFPLHF.